Here is one T cell receptor (beta chain) with its context. Its matching antigen is unknown. The entry originates in a study of T cells after yellow fever vaccination. Across the study: Where fractions had low cell numbers, libraries were prepared from them with the SMART-Seq v4 Ultra Low Input RNA kit.

Study results and limitations: Post-booster repertoires again held most primary-vaccination clones (roughly 95% CD4, about 88% CD8). In FACS-sorted repertoires, abundant clonotypes from the bulk population could appear as contaminants.

A 5'RACE template-switching step, the method used to make TCR cDNA, added a universal primer site and UMIs. TCRdb called the 5' RACE reads again in MiXCR, with one record for every CDR3 protein. This sample yields some 240,000 distinct CDR3 sequences, of which 2.5% to 3.5% are seen a single time; 2.5% to 3.5% belongs to the top ten. The TCR sequence derives from a man between 18 and 35 years old who received the YFV17D yellow fever vaccine. This sample comprised CD4+ T cells sorted from PBMCs, obtained 10 days after the yellow fever booster vaccination.

The CDR3, as DNA: TGCAGTGCCCCCGAGGGCTCAACCTCTGGAAACACCATATATTTT. This sequence encodes CSAPEGSTSGNTIYF. The chain carries TRBV20-1 and TRBJ1-3; D is ambiguous. CDR3 length equals 15 residues. The V gene's germline CDR1 is DFQATT and CDR2 SNEGSKA (reference sequence). The V end was cut by 6 bases, the J end by 0 bases, with 15 bases between.